This paragraph covers one T cell receptor beta chain sequence. Its antigen is currently unknown. Making use of molecular barcodes, quantitative 5'-RACE generated TCR beta libraries. MiXCR, run by TCRdb on the 5' RACE reads, gives a single entry per CDR3 protein. Of 250,000 or so distinct CDR3 sequences in the sample, 10% to 13% were seen once. The CDR3 has 15 amino acids. V trimming: 0 bases; J trimming: 6 bases; junction bases outside the gene matches: 6. Germline CDR1 and CDR2: LGHNA and YNFKEQ. The sample is drawn from a study of CD8 T cells in ankylosing spondylitis. Study outcomes and limitations: Disease-associated clones were reportedly significantly overrepresented in matched ankylosing spondylitis synovial fluid. CD8+ by phenotype, disease-linked clones were relatively rare in peripheral blood.

Sample: blood, either unsorted or a sorted T cell fraction (not recorded which). The rearrangement links TRBV4-2 to TRBJ1-2; 8 bases line up with TRBD1. The receptor was isolated from a male donor with ankylosing spondylitis or in good health (not recorded which). DNA of the CDR3: TGTGCCAGCAGCCAAGAAGGGGACAGGATTAATGGCTACACCTTC. It codes for CASSQEGDRINGYTF.